These 7 T cell receptor beta chains share one sample of origin, sequenced in a study of cytomegalovirus exposure and HLA in healthy donors. The PCR employed 60 Vbeta primers together with 13 Jbeta primers. Profiled with immunoSEQ multiplex PCR; TCRdb holds only in-frame clones, not every one. Among over 95,000 clones, roughly four fifths were seen once, and the ten largest hold around 2.5%. The sequenced sample was PBMCs. The origin of the receptors is a woman aged 18 to 35 in good health and CMV-seronegative.

The J gene is TRBJ2-4, the V gene TRBV6-5; 7 bases fit TRBD1. The CDR3 covers 13 residues. V trimming: 4 bases; J trimming: 8 bases; junction bases outside the gene matches: 5. The germline V gene has CDR1 MNHEY and CDR2 SVGAGI. CDR3 sequence (DNA): TGTGCCAGCAGTTCCGGACAGGACCACATTCAGTACTTC. Amino acid sequence: CASSSGQDHIQYF.

V gene TRBV29-1 combines with J gene TRBJ1-3; D unclear. Trimming stripped 3 bases from V and 8 bases from J, with 17 bases between. Germline lookup yields CDR1 SQVTM and CDR2 ANQGSEA. The CDR3 runs to 14 residues. This CDR3 is CSVDRSNAEDTIYF. CDR3 bases: TGCAGCGTTGATCGGTCAAATGCAGAGGACACCATATATTTT.

The rearrangement uses TRBV29-1 and TRBJ2-5; no clear D gene. Germline CDR1 is SQVTM and CDR2 is ANQGSEA. This CDR3 region has 14 residues. Trimming removed 1 base at V and 1 base at J, with 10 bases between. The CDR3 sequence is CSVEVMAGQETQYF. CDR3 nucleotides: TGCAGCGTTGAAGTTATGGCAGGCCAAGAGACCCAGTACTTC.

This clone was found once. V is TRBV6-1 and J is TRBJ2-3; 9 positions match TRBD2. Germline lookup yields CDR1 MNHNS and CDR2 SASEGT. This CDR3 comprises 13 residues. V dropped 6 bases and J dropped 6; count of bases not matched to a gene: 4. The CDR3 is CASSGSGGDTQYF. DNA of the CDR3: TGTGCCAGCAGCGGTAGCGGGGGTGATACGCAGTATTTT.

This chain links TRBV30 with TRBJ2-1; possible D gene TRBD2, 6 bases. The V and J ends lost 5 bases and 0 bases respectively, with 11 bases between them. Germline V lookup: CDR1 GTSNPN, CDR2 SVGIG (reference sequence). The CDR3 extends over 14 amino acids. CDR3 protein: CAWARGSSYNEQFF. In nucleotides, the CDR3 is TGTGCCTGGGCACGGGGGAGCTCCTACAATGAGCAGTTCTTC.

V gene TRBV4-1 combines with J gene TRBJ2-7, with TRBD1 identical over 9 bases. Germline V gene sequence: CDR1 MGHRA, CDR2 YSYEKL. V lost 4 bases to trimming and J lost 0 bases; unmatched junction nucleotides: 4. The CDR3 consists of 15 residues. This CDR3 reads CASSRGQGISYEQYF. CDR3 DNA sequence: TGCGCCAGCAGCCGGGGACAGGGCATCTCCTACGAGCAGTACTTC.

The V and J genes are TRBV6-1 and TRBJ1-1; D remains unclear. The V end lost 10 bases, the J end lost 3 bases, and 12 bases lay between the germline ends. Per the germline V gene, CDR1 is MNHNS and CDR2 is SASEGT. The CDR3 spans 12 residues. For the CDR3, the DNA is TGTGCCATCACCGCGAGGGACACTGAAGCTTTCTTT. The encoded protein is CAITARDTEAFF.